This T cell receptor (beta chain) was observed in a study of cytotoxic CD8 clonotypes in ibrutinib-treated CLL. Data came from immunoSEQ multiplex PCR; TCRdb stores just in-frame clones and leaves some out. Among approximately 210,000 clones listed, over 60% were seen once. The CDR3 has 16 residues. Germline values: CDR1 ENHRY, CDR2 SYGVKD. V trimming: 5 bases; J trimming: 7 bases; junction bases outside the gene matches: 15. In this sample, this clone turned up a few times. The chain is built from TRBV10-3 and TRBJ1-2, with 8 nucleotides matching TRBD1. This TCR was recovered from a human donor with chronic lymphocytic leukemia. Here the sequenced sample was PBMCs, taken after 24 months of ibrutinib treatment. CDR3 sequence reads: CAISITGGVGPSGYTF. In DNA form, the CDR3 reads TGTGCCATCAGTATTACAGGGGGTGTAGGTCCTAGTGGCTACACCTTC.